The 19 T cell receptor beta chains given below trace back to one sample, sequenced in a study of blood T cell repertoires in COVID-19. The assay was immunoSEQ multiplex PCR, and TCRdb's table has in-frame clones only and misses some. The sample lists a few hundred thousand clones; around nine tenths were seen once. Material for sequencing was peripheral blood. These receptors were obtained from a woman in her 50s with active or convalescent COVID-19.

The CDR3 DNA is TGCGCCAGCAGCCAATACACAGGTGGCGGTCAGCCCCAGCATTTT. It is translated as CASSQYTGGGQPQHF. The chain employs TRBV4-3 and TRBJ1-5; weak D call: TRBD1 (5 bases). V lost 2 bases, J lost 6 bases, and 14 bases lay in between. Germline V lookup: CDR1 LGHNA, CDR2 YSLEER. The length of the CDR3 is 15 residues.

CDR3 bases: TGTGCCAGCAGCTCCAGGACAGGGGTGTATGGCTACACCTTC. Protein product: CASSSRTGVYGYTF. This chain joins TRBV7-9 and TRBJ1-2; TRBD1 agrees at 9 bases. Germline CDR1 is SEHNR and CDR2 is FQNEAQ (reference sequence). This CDR3 is 14 amino acids long. Trimming removed 4 bases from V and 5 bases from J; junction bases left unmatched: 5.

The chain combines TRBV11-2 with TRBJ2-5; 8 bases align to TRBD1. The CDR3 is 16 amino acids. Germline CDR1 and CDR2: SGHAT and FQNNGV. V shed 1 base and J 5 bases; nucleotides not matched to a gene: 9. The CDR3: CASSLVGNRGSETQYF. The CDR3 bases are TGTGCCAGCAGCTTAGTAGGGAACAGGGGGAGCGAGACCCAGTACTTC. Filled out from reference TRBV11-2 and TRBJ2-5, the complete variable domain reads EAGVAQSPRYKIIEKRQSVAFWCNPISGHATLYWYQQILGQGPKLLIQFQNNGVVDDSQLPKDRFSAERLKGVDSTLKIQPAKLEDSAVYLCASSLVGNRGSETQYFGPGTRLLVL.

The chain carries TRBV3-1 (or the pseudogene TRBV3-2) and TRBJ1-2; the match to TRBD1 covers 9 bases. Per germline, CDR1 LGHDT and CDR2 YNNKEL (reference sequence). Germline trimming cut 0 bases from V and 4 bases from J; bases unmatched to any gene: 3. The CDR3 sequence is 15 residues long. The CDR3 region is CASSQDGQGIYGYTF. For the CDR3, the DNA is TGTGCCAGCAGCCAAGACGGACAGGGGATCTATGGCTACACCTTC.

This clone was counted only a few times. The chain joins TRBV19 to TRBJ2-7; 9 nucleotides agree with TRBD1. Trimming cost V 4 bases and J 4 bases; bases outside gene matches: 8. The CDR3 loop spans 15 amino acids. Germline-derived CDR1 and CDR2 are LNHDA and SQIVND (reference sequence). This chain's CDR3 is CASSNAQGAWYEQYF. The CDR3 DNA is TGTGCCAGTAGTAACGCACAGGGGGCCTGGTACGAGCAGTACTTC. The full variable domain, completed using reference TRBV19 and TRBJ2-7, is DGGITQSPKYLFRKEGQNVTLSCEQNLNHDAMYWYRQDPGQGLRLIYYSQIVNDFQKGDIAEGYSVSREKKESFPLTVTSAQKNPTAFYLCASSNAQGAWYEQYFGPGTRLTVT.

This chain uses TRBV6-5 with TRBJ2-3, with a tentative D call TRBD2 (6 bases). CDR3 size: 15 residues. Germline V lookup: CDR1 MNHEY, CDR2 SVGAGI. The germline V and J ends were trimmed by 8 bases and 2 bases, with 17 bases remaining between them. CDR3 nucleotide sequence: TGTGCCAGCCTTTCGTGGGAGGCGTACACAGATACGCAGTATTTT. Its protein product is CASLSWEAYTDTQYF.

V gene TRBV3-1 (or the pseudogene TRBV3-2) combines with J gene TRBJ1-3, with a tentative D call TRBD1 (5 bases). The CDR3 has 15 residues. The V end was cut by 1 base, the J end by 0 bases, with 7 bases between. Germline V gene lookup returns CDR1 LGHDT and CDR2 YNNKEL (reference sequence). The CDR3 spells CASSQGGTSGNTIYF. CDR3 sequence (DNA): TGTGCCAGCAGCCAAGGGGGCACCTCTGGAAACACCATATATTTT.

The chain's CDR3 is CAISTRETGNTIYF. In DNA, the CDR3 is TGTGCCATCAGTACGAGGGAGACTGGAAACACCATATATTTT. The chain joins TRBV10-3 to TRBJ1-3; D is undetermined. CDR1 and CDR2 from the germline V gene are ENHRY and SYGVKD. Between the trimmed V and J ends, which lost 5 bases and 2 bases, there was a span of 10 bases. The CDR3 is 14 amino acids.

The count of this clone is one. The chain links TRBV6-5 to TRBJ2-1; no clear D gene. The germline gives CDR1 MNHEY, CDR2 SVGAGI. V was trimmed by 6 bases and J by 0 bases, leaving 12 bases between them. The CDR3 spans 15 residues. The CDR3 protein is CASSNSGNSYNEQFF. The CDR3, as DNA: TGTGCCAGCAGCAACTCAGGTAACTCCTACAATGAGCAGTTCTTC.

The chain joins TRBV29-1 to TRBJ1-2, with D unclear. Trimming removed 5 bases at V and 0 bases at J, with 13 bases between. CDR3 size: 14 residues. Germline V gene lookup returns CDR1 SQVTM and CDR2 ANQGSEA. The DNA for the CDR3 is TGCAGCGTTTCACAGACAATTCCTAACTATGGCTACACCTTC. Amino acid sequence: CSVSQTIPNYGYTF. Based on the CDR3 plus reference TRBV29-1 and TRBJ1-2, the full variable domain is SAVISQKPSRDICQRGTSLTIQCQVDSQVTMMFWYRQQPGQSLTLIATANQGSEATYESGFVIDKFPISRPNLTFSTLTVSNMSPEDSSIYLCSVSQTIPNYGYTFGSGTRLTVV.

The gene calls are TRBV28 and TRBJ2-7; 14 nucleotides align to TRBD2. CDR1 is MDHEN, CDR2 SYDVKM, per germline. Unmatched junction bases numbered 9, after V lost 5 bases and J lost 6 bases. The CDR3 length is 16 residues. CDR3 in DNA: TGTGCCAGCAGTCCTAGAGGGACTAGCGGGGGTGTCGAGCAGTACTTC. Translated, it gives CASSPRGTSGGVEQYF.

In its sample, this clone was seen once. CDR3 sequence reads: CAWNSGGGQPQHF. The CDR3 nucleotides read TGTGCCTGGAATTCGGGGGGCGGTCAGCCCCAGCATTTT. This chain joins TRBV30 and TRBJ1-5, with TRBD1 as a possible D gene (6 bases). Germline-derived CDR1 and CDR2 are GTSNPN and SVGIG (reference sequence). The CDR3 covers 13 residues. V lost 4 bases and J lost 6, with 13 bases in between.

The chain employs TRBV6-6 and TRBJ1-1; 10 bases are shared with TRBD1. J gave up 5 bases and V 6 bases, and 9 bases lay outside the gene matches. CDR1 and CDR2 from the germline V gene are MNHNY and SVGAGI (reference sequence). The CDR3 has 15 residues. The CDR3 loop reads CASSLPPGQGTEAFF. CDR3 DNA: TGTGCCAGCAGCCTCCCTCCGGGACAGGGGACTGAAGCTTTCTTT.

V gene TRBV5-1 combines with J gene TRBJ2-3; 8 bases are a match to TRBD2. CDR3 length: 16 residues. V lost 5 bases, J lost 0 bases, and 8 bases stayed unmatched. The germline gives CDR1 SGHRS, CDR2 YFSETQ. CDR3 sequence: CASSLLAATSTDTQYF. The CDR3 region has the DNA TGCGCCAGCAGTCTACTAGCGGCCACTAGCACAGATACGCAGTATTTT.

This chain links TRBV6-2 or TRBV6-3 with TRBJ2-5; 8 bases map to TRBD2. V was pared by 4 bases and J by 5 bases, with 6 bases of the junction left unmatched. CDR1 and CDR2 from the germline V gene are MNHEY and SVGEGT. This CDR3 contains 14 residues. CDR3 nucleotides: TGTGCCAGCAGTTCTGGACTAGCCCGGGAGACCCAGTACTTC. Its translation is CASSSGLARETQYF.

The chain links TRBV4-3 to TRBJ1-1; TRBD1 matches 7 bases. CDR3 size: 13 residues. V shed 0 bases and J 10 bases; nucleotides not matched to a gene: 5. The germline V gene encodes CDR1 LGHNA and CDR2 YSLEER. The DNA of the CDR3 is TGCGCCAGCAGCCAAGAAGAGGGGGCTGGAGCTTTCTTT. It yields the protein CASSQEEGAGAFF.

This chain joins TRBV28 and TRBJ1-5, with D uncertain. The CDR3 is 16 amino acids. Trimming pared 2 bases from V and 7 bases from J, leaving 18 bases between. Germline CDR1 is MDHEN and CDR2 is SYDVKM. CDR3 region: CASSLNRRHAGQPQHF. DNA for the CDR3: TGTGCCAGCAGTTTAAACCGTAGGCACGCGGGCCAGCCCCAGCATTTT.

V usage is TRBV19 and J usage is TRBJ1-5; 7 nucleotides agree with TRBD1. V lost 3 bases to trimming and J lost 7 bases; unmatched junction nucleotides: 3. Germline V lookup: CDR1 LNHDA, CDR2 SQIVND (reference sequence). The length of the CDR3 is 13 residues. The CDR3 is CASSMTGYQPQHF. The CDR3, as DNA: TGTGCCAGTAGTATGACAGGGTACCAGCCCCAGCATTTT.

The chain recombines TRBV28 with TRBJ1-1; a weak D match, TRBD1 (5 bases). Germline CDR1 reads MDHEN; CDR2 reads SYDVKM. V lost 8 bases and J 5 bases, leaving 15 bases between the germline ends. CDR3 length: 13 residues. CDR3 amino acids: CASGTSRDTEAFF. Written as DNA, the CDR3 is TGTGCCAGCGGTACCTCCAGGGATACTGAAGCTTTCTTT.